The 25 T cell receptor beta chains below were found in one sample sequenced in a study of shared clonotypes between healthy human individuals. Clones were read by immunoSEQ multiplex PCR, and TCRdb kept only the in-frame ones, dropping some. Of 1,500,000 or so clones in the sample, around 95% were seen once. Sequenced: naive CD4+ T cells sorted from blood. Subset defined: CD45RA+ positively selected. The receptors originated from a man aged 30-40 years in good health.

This chain links TRBV19 with TRBJ2-1; D possibly corresponds to TRBD2 (6 bases). The V gene lost 1 base and the J gene lost 3 bases, with 10 bases spanning the gap. The CDR3 runs 15 residues. In germline, CDR1 is LNHDA, CDR2 SQIVND (reference sequence). The CDR3 DNA is TGTGCCAGTAGTATAGGCGGGATCCTCTACAATGAGCAGTTCTTC. This sequence encodes CASSIGGILYNEQFF.

The rearrangement links TRBV27 to TRBJ2-5; 9 bases align to TRBD1. The CDR3 is 14 amino acids. V shed 6 bases, J shed 7 bases, and the junction held 9 bases outside the gene matches. Germline-derived CDR1 and CDR2 are MNHEY and SMNVEV (reference sequence). As DNA, the CDR3 is TGTGCCAGCAGGGGGACAGGGCGAATTGGGACCCAGTACTTC. This translates into CASRGTGRIGTQYF.

This clone was seen more than once but under ten times. J is TRBJ2-1 and V is TRBV10-3; 10 bases agree with TRBD2. Germline values: CDR1 ENHRY, CDR2 SYGVKD. The V gene end was trimmed by 3 bases and the J gene end by 9 bases; junction bases not matched to a gene: 14. This CDR3 spans 17 amino acids. CDR3 nucleotide sequence: TGTGCCATCAGTGATTCTAGCGGGAGCCCCAATAGTGTTGAGCAGTTCTTC. It codes for CAISDSSGSPNSVEQFF.

CDR3: CASSVVQLHLNQPQHF. The CDR3 coding sequence is TGTGCCAGCAGCGTAGTCCAGTTACACCTCAATCAGCCCCAGCATTTT. The chain links TRBV9 to TRBJ1-5, with no clear D. The length of the CDR3 is 16 residues. Trimming removed 0 bases from V and 3 bases from J, with 13 bases in between. Germline V gives CDR1 SGDLS, CDR2 YYNGEE. Based on the CDR3 plus reference TRBV9 and TRBJ1-5, the full variable domain is DSGVTQTPKHLITATGQRVTLRCSPRSGDLSVYWYQQSLDQGLQFLIQYYNGEERAKGNILERFSAQQFPDLHSELNLSSLELGDSALYFCASSVVQLHLNQPQHFGDGTRLSIL.

The J gene is TRBJ2-7, the V gene TRBV21-1; TRBD1 is the table's D call, not checked against the DNA. TRBV21-1 is a known pseudogene. This CDR3 comprises 11 residues. In nucleotides, the CDR3 is TGTGCCAGCAGCCCAGCCTACGAGCAGTACTTC. As protein: CASSPAYEQYF.

This chain uses TRBV7-8 with TRBJ2-3, with 8 bases lining up with TRBD2. The CDR3 sequence is 17 residues long. V was clipped by 4 bases and J by 3 bases; unmatched bases: 12. Germline V CDR1 and CDR2: SGHVS, FQNEAQ. The CDR3 sequence is CASSSYLRTSRTDTQYF. DNA of the CDR3: TGTGCCAGCAGCTCATATTTAAGGACTAGCCGAACAGATACGCAGTATTTT.

The chain joins TRBV9 to TRBJ2-3; the match to TRBD2 covers 12 bases. From germline, CDR1 is SGDLS and CDR2 YYNGEE. The CDR3 has 16 amino acids. V lost 0 bases and J lost 3; bases outside the gene matches: 2. The CDR3 nucleotides are TGTGCCAGCAGCGTAGGGACTAGCGGGAAGACAGATACGCAGTATTTT. Protein sequence: CASSVGTSGKTDTQYF.

Note on this clone: In the same sample, other DNA sequences code for this CDR3. The rearrangement joins TRBV7-2 to TRBJ2-7; 7 nucleotides line up with TRBD1. V gave up 3 bases and J gave up 2 bases; unmatched junction bases: 4. The CDR3 spans 14 residues. Germline V lookup: CDR1 SGHTA, CDR2 FQGNSA. The CDR3 region is CASSLETGTYEQYF. CDR3 DNA: TGTGCCAGCAGCTTGGAGACAGGGACCTACGAGCAGTACTTC.

This clone was recorded once. The chain links TRBV5-1 to TRBJ2-2, with 8 bases lining up with TRBD2. This CDR3 has 14 amino acids. Germline values: CDR1 SGHRS, CDR2 YFSETQ. The V segment lost 0 bases and the J segment 9 bases; nucleotides outside the gene matches: 4. The CDR3 nucleotides read TGCGCCAGCAGCTTGGCAGCTAGCGGGCGGGAGCTGTTTTTT. Its translation is CASSLAASGRELFF.

V and J are TRBV11-3 and TRBJ2-1; D possibly corresponds to TRBD1 (5 bases). V lost 3 bases to trimming and J lost 8 bases, with 11 bases between them. Germline values: CDR1 SGHNT, CDR2 YENEEA. The length of the CDR3 is 13 residues. CDR3 protein: CASSLGPSYEQFF. Written as DNA, the CDR3 is TGTGCCAGCAGCTTGGGGCCTTCGTATGAGCAGTTCTTC.

The V and J genes are TRBV5-1 and TRBJ2-1; D ambiguous. Trimming cost V 4 bases and J 15 bases, with 17 bases left between them. The germline V gene encodes CDR1 SGHRS and CDR2 YFSETQ. This CDR3 has 12 amino acids. Written as DNA, the CDR3 is TGCGCCAGCAGCCTGGGCGATAGGCCGGGGTTCTTC. It codes for CASSLGDRPGFF.

About this clone itself: Other DNA sequences of this sample code for an identical CDR3. This chain joins TRBV28 and TRBJ2-7, with D uncertain. CDR1 and CDR2 from the germline V gene are MDHEN and SYDVKM. V was cut by 5 bases and J by 0 bases, with 5 bases left in between. The CDR3 consists of 12 residues. This chain's CDR3 is CASSPLSYEQYF. The CDR3 DNA sequence: TGTGCCAGCAGTCCCCTCTCCTACGAGCAGTACTTC.

This rearrangement joins TRBV2 to TRBJ2-3, with TRBD1 matching over 10 bases. In germline, CDR1 is SNHLY, CDR2 FYNNEI. V shed 7 bases and J 3 bases; nucleotides not matched to a gene: 7. The CDR3 is made up of 15 amino acids. CDR3 sequence (DNA): TGTGCCAGCATGGACAGGGGGATAAGTACAGATACGCAGTATTTT. Its translation is CASMDRGISTDTQYF.

The chain has TRBV7-3 and TRBJ2-1; 13 bases agree with TRBD2. The length of the CDR3 is 15 residues. V lost 5 bases to trimming and J lost 7 bases; unmatched junction nucleotides: 5. Germline V gives CDR1 SGHTA, CDR2 FQGTGA. The CDR3 DNA is TGTGCCAGCAGCAAGGGACTAGCGGGATATAATGAGCAGTTCTTC. Translation: CASSKGLAGYNEQFF.

Concerning this clone itself: Other DNA sequences from this sample encode an identical CDR3 as well. This rearrangement joins TRBV5-1 to TRBJ1-1; D call uncertain. Trimming stripped 0 bases from V and 1 base from J, with 7 bases between. This CDR3 is built from 14 residues. CDR1 is SGHRS and CDR2 is YFSETQ in the germline V gene. The CDR3 loop is CASSLVAGNTEAFF. In DNA, the CDR3 is TGCGCCAGCAGCTTGGTGGCCGGGAACACTGAAGCTTTCTTT.

This chain joins TRBV11-2 and TRBJ1-2; 11 bases are a match to TRBD1. Germline trimming cut 5 bases from V and 4 bases from J; bases unmatched to any gene: 3. The length of the CDR3 is 14 residues. Germline V gene lookup returns CDR1 SGHAT and CDR2 FQNNGV. The CDR3: CASSLGTGGYGYTF. CDR3 nucleotide sequence: TGTGCCAGCAGCCTGGGGACAGGGGGCTATGGCTACACCTTC. Full variable domain (remainder filled in from reference TRBV11-2 and TRBJ1-2): EAGVAQSPRYKIIEKRQSVAFWCNPISGHATLYWYQQILGQGPKLLIQFQNNGVVDDSQLPKDRFSAERLKGVDSTLKIQPAKLEDSAVYLCASSLGTGGYGYTFGSGTRLTVV.

As concerns this clone: This same CDR3 is encoded by further DNA sequences in the sample. This chain joins TRBV6-5 and TRBJ2-3; TRBD2 matches 7 bases. Trimming removed 2 bases from V and 0 bases from J; junction bases left unmatched: 2. Per germline, CDR1 MNHEY and CDR2 SVGAGI. This CDR3 comprises 15 residues. DNA for the CDR3: TGTGCCAGCAGTTACCTAGCGGCAAGCACAGATACGCAGTATTTT. Its protein is CASSYLAASTDTQYF.

The genes are TRBV6-5 and TRBJ1-1; 7 bases match TRBD1. The germline CDR1 and CDR2 sequences are MNHEY and SVGAGI. The J segment lost 6 bases and the V segment lost 7 bases, leaving 5 bases of the junction unmatched. The CDR3 consists of 12 residues. As DNA, the CDR3 is TGTGCCAGCAAGACAGGGTTCGCTGAAGCTTTCTTT. Protein: CASKTGFAEAFF.

The chain employs TRBV2 and TRBJ2-2; TRBD1 matches at 8 bases. J was trimmed by 6 bases and V by 6 bases; bases with no gene match: 6. The V gene's germline CDR1 is SNHLY and CDR2 FYNNEI. The CDR3 runs to 14 residues. CDR3 DNA sequence: TGTGCCAGCAGGCCGGGACAGGTCCCCGGGGAGCTGTTTTTT. Its protein product is CASRPGQVPGELFF.

The V call is TRBV9, the J call TRBJ2-2; a weak D match, TRBD2 (6 bases). Looked up from germline, CDR1 is SGDLS and CDR2 is YYNGEE. The CDR3 length is 15 residues. Trimming took 0 bases from V and 4 from J, leaving 10 bases between them. Here the CDR3 DNA reads TGTGCCAGCAGCGTAGGTCAGGGAGGCACCGGGGAGCTGTTTTTT. Its protein product is CASSVGQGGTGELFF.

The rearrangement links TRBV19 to TRBJ2-1; unclear D gene. Per the germline V gene, CDR1 is LNHDA and CDR2 is SQIVND (reference sequence). The CDR3 runs to 13 residues. Trimming removed 10 bases at V and 4 bases at J, with 14 bases between. CDR3 bases: TGTGCCACCCGTGCGGCGGCTTACAATGAGCAGTTCTTC. This gives the protein CATRAAAYNEQFF.

V usage is TRBV11-2 and J usage is TRBJ1-1; D gene ambiguous. Per the germline V gene, CDR1 is SGHAT and CDR2 is FQNNGV. V lost 4 bases and J 1 base, leaving 13 bases between the germline ends. The CDR3 runs 15 residues. CDR3 loop: CASSSPRGPNTEAFF. The CDR3 DNA is TGTGCCAGCAGCTCCCCCCGAGGTCCGAACACTGAAGCTTTCTTT.

The chain employs TRBV12-5 and TRBJ2-1; D is uncertain. Germline V gene lookup returns CDR1 LGHNT and CDR2 FRNRAP. The CDR3 has 11 amino acids. Between the trimmed V and J ends, which lost 11 bases and 0 bases, there was a span of 5 bases. The CDR3 is CASSSYNEQFF. CDR3 bases: TGTGCTTCATCCTCCTACAATGAGCAGTTCTTC.

The gene calls are TRBV6-5 and TRBJ1-2, with 9 bases matching TRBD1. The CDR3 sequence is 15 residues long. Germline CDR1 MNHEY, CDR2 SVGAGI. With V trimmed by 5 bases and J by 2 bases, 6 bases remained unmatched. CDR3 protein: CASSAPGTGNYGYTF. The CDR3 bases are TGTGCCAGCAGTGCACCCGGGACAGGGAACTATGGCTACACCTTC.

The chain couples TRBV9 to TRBJ2-2, with TRBD2 identical over 10 bases. Looked up from germline, CDR1 is SGDLS and CDR2 is YYNGEE. This CDR3 spans 16 amino acids. The J segment lost 4 bases and the V segment lost 3 bases, leaving 6 bases of the junction unmatched. The CDR3 loop reads CASSAFGTSVTGELFF. DNA for the CDR3: TGTGCCAGCAGCGCATTTGGGACTAGCGTCACCGGGGAGCTGTTTTTT.